The 14 T cell receptor beta chains below come from one sample, sequenced in a study of CD8 T cells in Susac syndrome (dated by TCRdb to between 2018 and 2020). Receptor libraries were prepared by the immunoSEQ multiplex PCR assay. RNA was extracted with the RNeasy kit and 0.5 to 1 ug was reverse transcribed using random hexamers. TCRdb ran its own pipeline on the public reads, namely fastp trimming at Q25 and MiXCR clone calling, and kept in-frame beta chains. A single entry per CDR3 protein holds the most common genes and DNA from its merged rows. For this sample the table gives about 210,000 distinct CDR3 sequences, of which 85% to 95% were detected only once. Around 0.16% of the sample lies in the top ten. Sample: CD4+ T cells from PBMCs. The receptors originated from a human donor with Susac syndrome.

V is TRBV2 and J is TRBJ1-1; maybe TRBD1 (6 bases). The germline V gene has CDR1 SNHLY and CDR2 FYNNEI. This CDR3 has 14 amino acids. V was cut by 8 bases and J by 0 bases, with 13 bases left in between. The CDR3 nucleotides are TGTGCCAGCCCTAACAGGGACATGAACACTGAAGCTTTCTTT. Translated, it gives CASPNRDMNTEAFF.

The chain employs TRBV30 and TRBJ1-2; D perhaps matches TRBD1 (5 bases). CDR3 size: 13 residues. Germline V gene sequence: CDR1 GTSNPN, CDR2 SVGIG (reference sequence). V was clipped by 2 bases and J by 11 bases, with 18 bases between them. CDR3 sequence (DNA): TGTGCCTGGAGTATTAGGCAGGGCGAAGGATACACCTTC. It encodes CAWSIRQGEGYTF. The entire variable domain, with the rest obtained from reference TRBV30 and TRBJ1-2, is as follows: SQTIHQWPATLVQPVGSPLSLECTVEGTSNPNLYWYRQAAGRGLQLLFYSVGIGQISSEVPQNLSASRPQDRQFILSSKKLLLSDSGFYLCAWSIRQGEGYTFGSGTRLTVV.

The chain couples TRBV3-1 to TRBJ2-1, with TRBD1 matching 10 bases. The CDR3 is 15 residues long. Germline CDR1 is LGHDT and CDR2 is YNNKEL (reference sequence). V shed 4 bases, J shed 9 bases, and the junction held 9 bases outside the gene matches. The CDR3 region is CASSLTSGTGAEQFF. CDR3 bases: TGTGCCAGCAGCCTGACCTCCGGGACAGGGGCTGAGCAGTTCTTC.

This chain links TRBV6-6 with TRBJ2-1; no firm D call. V was trimmed by 5 bases and J by 1 base, leaving 6 bases between them. This CDR3 is built from 13 residues. The germline V gene has CDR1 MNHNY and CDR2 SVGAGI (reference sequence). The CDR3, as DNA: TGTGCCAGCAGTGCTCAGTCCTACAATGAGCAGTTCTTC. Translating it yields CASSAQSYNEQFF.

The CDR3 DNA follows: TGTGCCAGCAGCTTGGACCCTCAGCAAGAGACCCAGTACTTC. Its protein product is CASSLDPQQETQYF. This rearrangement joins TRBV5-4 to TRBJ2-5; D not resolved. Germline V gene data show CDR1 as SGHNT and CDR2 as YYREEE (reference sequence). V was clipped by 0 bases and J by 2 bases, with 8 bases between them. The CDR3 contains 14 residues.

The chain combines TRBV19 with TRBJ1-1, with unresolved D. Between the trimmed V and J ends, which lost 6 bases and 7 bases, there was a span of 18 bases. This CDR3 is 14 amino acids long. Germline assignment: CDR1 LNHDA and CDR2 SQIVND (reference sequence). CDR3 coding DNA: TGTGCCAGTAGCCTACGGGGAAACCTGGTTGAAGCTTTCTTT. Amino acid sequence: CASSLRGNLVEAFF. Combining the CDR3 with reference TRBV19 and TRBJ1-1 gives the whole variable domain DGGITQSPKYLFRKEGQNVTLSCEQNLNHDAMYWYRQDPGQGLRLIYYSQIVNDFQKGDIAEGYSVSREKKESFPLTVTSAQKNPTAFYLCASSLRGNLVEAFFGQGTRLTVV.

This clonotype has a single count. The chain couples TRBV25-1 to TRBJ1-1, with D hard to call. V was clipped by 4 bases and J by 1 base, with 4 bases between them. The germline gives CDR1 MGHDK, CDR2 SYGVNS. There are 12 residues in the CDR3. The CDR3 region is CASSAWNTEAFF. The CDR3 coding sequence is TGTGCCAGCAGTGCCTGGAACACTGAAGCTTTCTTT.

V and J are TRBV6-1 and TRBJ1-2; 10 bases match TRBD1. Unmatched junction bases numbered 13, after V lost 4 bases and J lost 5 bases. CDR1 MNHNS and CDR2 SASEGT come from the germline V gene. The CDR3 is made up of 17 amino acids. CDR3 residues: CASSAPGQGTSRYGYTF. The CDR3 nucleotides are TGTGCCAGCAGTGCCCCGGGACAGGGGACCTCGCGGTATGGCTACACCTTC.

The V call is TRBV7-2, the J call TRBJ2-3; no reliable D call. The length of the CDR3 is 12 residues. V gave up 1 base and J gave up 1 base, with 0 bases separating them. The V gene's germline CDR1 is SGHTA and CDR2 FQGNSA. CDR3 sequence reads: CASSLGTDTQYF. The CDR3 DNA sequence: TGTGCCAGCAGCTTAGGCACAGATACGCAGTATTTT.

The count of this clonotype is one. J is TRBJ1-2 and V is TRBV29-1; weak D call: TRBD1 (6 bases). V shed 7 bases and J shed 6 bases, with 18 bases lying between them. The CDR3 length is 13 residues. Germline CDR1 reads SQVTM; CDR2 reads ANQGSEA. The CDR3 coding sequence is TGCAGCGGGGGGGCGGCAGGGCTCAATGGCTACACCTTC. Its translation: CSGGAAGLNGYTF.

This clonotype has a single count. The chain couples TRBV28 to TRBJ2-7; 7 bases map to TRBD1. The CDR3 loop spans 14 amino acids. Germline trimming cut 6 bases from V and 1 base from J; bases unmatched to any gene: 6. Per the germline V gene, CDR1 is MDHEN and CDR2 is SYDVKM. For the CDR3, the DNA is TGTGCCAGCAGCCCAGGGGGACAGTCCTACGAGCAGTACTTC. Its translation is CASSPGGQSYEQYF.

In DNA, the CDR3 is TGTGCCTGGAGTACGACAGGGGGCCATTCACCCCTCCACTTT. Translated, it gives CAWSTTGGHSPLHF. The chain employs TRBV30 and TRBJ1-6, with 10 bases fitting TRBD1. The junction had 3 bases not matched to a gene; V was cut back by 2 bases and J by 8 bases. Germline CDR1 GTSNPN, CDR2 SVGIG (reference sequence). The CDR3 extends over 14 amino acids.

CDR3 sequence: CAWSAPGGENTEAFF. The CDR3 DNA reads TGTGCCTGGAGTGCCCCCGGAGGGGAGAACACTGAAGCTTTCTTT. V usage is TRBV30 and J usage is TRBJ1-1; tentative D call: TRBD1 (5 bases). Germline CDR1 is GTSNPN and CDR2 is SVGIG (reference sequence). There are 15 residues in the CDR3. V dropped 1 base and J dropped 1 base, with 13 bases sitting between them.

This chain uses TRBV6-2 or TRBV6-3 with TRBJ2-1, with D tentatively TRBD1 (6 bases). Trimming stripped 5 bases from V and 8 bases from J, with 13 bases between. Germline lookup yields CDR1 MNHEY and CDR2 SVGEGT. The CDR3 spans 13 residues. The CDR3 DNA reads as TGTGCCAGCAGTACACAGGGTAACTATGAGCAGTTCTTC. Protein sequence: CASSTQGNYEQFF.